These 11 T cell receptor beta chains were sequenced from one sample in a study of cytomegalovirus exposure and HLA in healthy donors. The PCR contained 60 Vbeta and 13 Jbeta primers. Measured with immunoSEQ multiplex PCR; TCRdb has only the in-frame clones, and not every one. The data hold about 130,000 clones, with over 60% observed a single time. The sample taken for sequencing was PBMCs. The origin of the receptors is a human donor in good health.

This chain links TRBV10-3 with TRBJ2-5; 9 bases match TRBD1. With 1 base clipped from V and 12 bases from J, the junction kept 9 bases outside the gene matches. Germline CDR1 reads ENHRY; CDR2 reads SYGVKD. The CDR3 contains 14 residues. CDR3 residues: CAISEFEDRGKKYF. The CDR3 DNA sequence: TGTGCCATCAGTGAGTTCGAGGACAGGGGAAAGAAGTACTTC.

The V and J genes are TRBV7-8 and TRBJ2-7; 8 positions agree with TRBD1. The CDR3 covers 15 residues. The V segment lost 5 bases and the J segment 2 bases; nucleotides outside the gene matches: 8. CDR1 is SGHVS and CDR2 is FQNEAQ in the germline V gene. The CDR3 DNA sequence: TGTGCCAGCAGCACAGGGGACAGGTCCACCTACGAGCAGTACTTC. It specifies CASSTGDRSTYEQYF.

This CDR3 is CASSIDRGTTYGYTF. The DNA for the CDR3 is TGTGCCAGTAGTATAGACAGGGGGACGACCTATGGCTACACCTTC. J is TRBJ1-2 and V is TRBV19, with 7 bases matching TRBD1. The CDR3 consists of 15 residues. The ends lost 0 bases at V and 4 bases at J; junction bases unmatched: 5. CDR1 is LNHDA and CDR2 is SQIVND in the germline V gene (reference sequence).

The genes are TRBV6-1 and TRBJ2-5; weak D call: TRBD1 (8 bases). Trimming shortened V by 4 bases and J by 2 bases, and 14 bases separated the two germline ends. The CDR3 spans 15 residues. Germline CDR1 and CDR2: MNHNS and SASEGT. The CDR3 DNA is TGTGCCAGCAGTGGGAACAGGGGGGGACAAGAGACCCAGTACTTC. Translating gives CASSGNRGGQETQYF.

In its sample, this clone was seen once. The CDR3 region has the DNA TGTGCCAGCAGTGAAGGCGGGTCCCTGGGCTATGGCTACACCTTC. It translates to CASSEGGSLGYGYTF. The chain uses TRBV25-1 and TRBJ1-2; D is ambiguous. Trimming took off 2 bases at V and 4 bases at J, with 14 bases between the two ends. The length of the CDR3 is 15 residues. CDR1 is MGHDK, CDR2 SYGVNS, per germline.

This clone occurred a few times. CDR3 DNA sequence: TGTGCCAGCGCGACAGCCCCCGGCGCTGAAGCTTTCTTT. Translation: CASATAPGAEAFF. The chain combines TRBV6-6 with TRBJ1-1, with D perhaps matching TRBD1 (5 bases). Trimming left V 8 bases short and J 6 bases short, with 16 bases between. In germline, CDR1 is MNHNY, CDR2 SVGAGI (reference sequence). This CDR3 is 13 amino acids long.

This clone appeared once. The gene calls are TRBV7-3 and TRBJ2-7; D might be TRBD1 (5 bases). The V end lost 2 bases, the J end lost 3 bases, and 17 bases lay between the germline ends. The length of the CDR3 is 16 residues. From germline, CDR1 is SGHTA and CDR2 FQGTGA. This CDR3 is CASSLQATGIHYEQYF. The CDR3 DNA reads as TGTGCCAGCAGCTTACAAGCTACAGGAATCCACTACGAGCAGTACTTC.

This clone was observed a handful of times. The chain joins TRBV4-2 to TRBJ1-1; no reliable D call. Per germline, CDR1 LGHNA and CDR2 YNFKEQ. V dropped 1 base and J dropped 8 bases, with 8 bases sitting between them. This CDR3 is 12 amino acids long. CDR3 protein: CASSQARREAFF. CDR3 coding DNA: TGTGCCAGCAGCCAAGCCCGGAGAGAAGCTTTCTTT.

V usage is TRBV6-1 and J usage is TRBJ2-6, with D possibly TRBD2 on 5 matching bases. The CDR3 is made up of 15 amino acids. Trimming removed 3 bases from V and 0 bases from J, with 6 bases in between. Looked up from germline, CDR1 is MNHNS and CDR2 is SASEGT. The CDR3 sequence is CASSDGSSGANVLTF. For the CDR3, the DNA is TGTGCCAGCAGTGATGGGAGCTCTGGGGCCAACGTCCTGACTTTC.

The V and J genes are TRBV27 and TRBJ2-3, with TRBD1 matching 9 bases. The trim removed 5 bases at V and 0 bases at J, leaving 6 bases unmatched. Germline lookup yields CDR1 MNHEY and CDR2 SMNVEV (reference sequence). The CDR3 runs 16 residues. The CDR3 DNA reads as TGTGCCAGCAGTCCCGGGACAGGGACTAGCACAGATACGCAGTATTTT. Residues: CASSPGTGTSTDTQYF.

For this clone: Within the sample, other DNA sequences also encode this same CDR3. The genes are TRBV5-4 and TRBJ1-1, with 8 nucleotides matching TRBD1. With V trimmed by 3 bases and J by 4 bases, 2 bases remained unmatched. Germline V CDR1 and CDR2: SGHNT, YYREEE (reference sequence). CDR3 length: 13 amino acids. The CDR3 spells CASSSQGATEAFF. In DNA form, the CDR3 reads TGTGCCAGCAGCTCGCAGGGGGCCACTGAAGCTTTCTTT.